These 2 T cell receptor beta chains originate from one sample sequenced in a study of cytomegalovirus exposure and HLA in healthy donors. PCR primers comprised 60 Vbeta and 13 Jbeta primers. This table comes from immunoSEQ multiplex PCR, and its TCRdb copy is limited to in-frame clones, with some not included. The top ten hold roughly 1.9% of the sample, which has about 220,000 clones, more than 60% seen once. The specimen was PBMCs. The source of these receptors is a woman in her 30s in good health and CMV-seronegative.

The rearrangement uses TRBV6-1 and TRBJ1-3; tentatively, D is TRBD1 (5 bases). This CDR3 is 14 amino acids long. The V gene lost 8 bases and the J gene lost 4 bases, with 15 bases spanning the gap. The germline CDR1 and CDR2 sequences are MNHNS and SASEGT. In nucleotides, the CDR3 is TGTGCCAGCGGGACGGGAGGGGCAGGAAACACCATATATTTT. This codes for CASGTGGAGNTIYF.

The chain joins TRBV2 to TRBJ2-1, with 9 bases that match TRBD2. The ends lost 9 bases at V and 3 bases at J; junction bases unmatched: 9. The CDR3 length is 15 residues. Germline V lookup: CDR1 SNHLY, CDR2 FYNNEI. The chain's CDR3 is CASDPGTSYYNEQFF. DNA for the CDR3: TGTGCCAGTGATCCCGGGACTAGCTACTACAATGAGCAGTTCTTC.